This T cell receptor beta chain came from a study of T cells after yellow fever vaccination. Background on the study: With SMART-Seq v4 Ultra Low Input, the fractions containing low cell numbers were prepared. Overall study findings and caveats: CD4 and CD8 compartments shared a small share of clonotypes. From the bulk population, abundant clonotypes could contaminate and appear within FACS-sorted repertoires.

Universal primer sites and UMIs were introduced during 5'RACE template-switching synthesis of TCR cDNA. One entry per CDR3 protein results from TCRdb running MiXCR on the 5' RACE reads. The table shows approximately 150,000 distinct CDR3 sequences, with roughly 8.2% occurring only once. CDR1 and CDR2 from the germline V gene are DFQATT and SNEGSKA (reference sequence). V lost 6 bases and J lost 4, with 15 bases in between. CDR3 length: 14 residues. This clonotype was seen a handful of times. As yet, its antigen is unknown. The V gene is TRBV20-1, the J gene TRBJ2-2; perhaps TRBD2 as D (7 bases). The TCR originated in a man younger than 45 who received the YFV17D yellow fever vaccine. The sequencing here drew on CD4+ T cells sorted from PBMCs, taken 5 days after the yellow fever booster vaccination. The CDR3 DNA follows: TGCAGTGCAAGTCTGAGGGGGGGCACCGGGGAGCTGTTTTTT. Protein: CSASLRGGTGELFF.